This T cell receptor beta chain is from a study of beta chain features in type 1 diabetes. Whole-study results and caveats: cDNA sequencing could over-represent cells with high TCR expression.

This CDR3 is 16 amino acids long. The ends lost 1 base at V and 2 bases at J; junction bases unmatched: 1. Germline CDR1 is KGHSH and CDR2 is LQKENI. This clone appeared a few times. As yet, its antigen is unknown. Of the isolated RNA, all was reverse transcribed, and so the sequenced material was expressed TCRB transcripts. This table comes from immunoSEQ multiplex PCR, and its TCRdb copy is limited to in-frame clones, with some not included. This sample has hundreds of thousands of clones, with approximately 10% found just once. This chain joins TRBV18 and TRBJ2-1, with 11 bases fitting TRBD2. The sequence was collected from a woman aged 25 to 39 in good health. The sample was naive CD4+ T cells from blood. The CDR3 loop is CASSPLAGGTYNEQFF. The CDR3 DNA follows: TGTGCCAGCTCACCACTAGCGGGAGGGACCTACAATGAGCAGTTCTTC.